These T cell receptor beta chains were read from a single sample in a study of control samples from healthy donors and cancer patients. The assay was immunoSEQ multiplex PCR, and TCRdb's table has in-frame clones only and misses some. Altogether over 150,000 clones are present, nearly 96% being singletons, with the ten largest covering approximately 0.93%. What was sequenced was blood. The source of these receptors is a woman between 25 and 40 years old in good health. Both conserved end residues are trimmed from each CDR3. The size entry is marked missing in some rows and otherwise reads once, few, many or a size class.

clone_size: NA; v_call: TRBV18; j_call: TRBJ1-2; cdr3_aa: ASSLQASNYGYT
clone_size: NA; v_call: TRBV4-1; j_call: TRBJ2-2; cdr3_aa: ASSHPTGGLNTGELF
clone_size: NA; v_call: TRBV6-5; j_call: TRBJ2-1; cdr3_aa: ASSPPVPSYNEQF
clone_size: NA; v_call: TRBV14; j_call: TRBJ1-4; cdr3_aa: ASSQLGVDNEKLF
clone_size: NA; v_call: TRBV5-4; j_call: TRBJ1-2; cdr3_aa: ASTRDSANYGYT
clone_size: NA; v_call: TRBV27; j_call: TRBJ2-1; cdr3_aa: ASSPRTSGKGEQF
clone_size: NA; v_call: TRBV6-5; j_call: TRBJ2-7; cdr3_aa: ASSYSIRGDFYEQY
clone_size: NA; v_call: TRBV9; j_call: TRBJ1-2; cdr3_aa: ASSAGTGPVPQYGYT
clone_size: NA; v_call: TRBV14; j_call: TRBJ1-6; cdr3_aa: ASSQSLFYNSPLH
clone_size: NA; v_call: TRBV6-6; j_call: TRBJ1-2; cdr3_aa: ASSYPDRDYGYT
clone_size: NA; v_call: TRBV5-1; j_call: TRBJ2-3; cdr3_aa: ASSWGLAEGTDTQY
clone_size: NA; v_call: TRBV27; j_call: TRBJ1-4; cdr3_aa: ASKVLGEDEKLF
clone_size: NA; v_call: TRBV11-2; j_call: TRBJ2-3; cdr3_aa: ASSSQATSTDTQY
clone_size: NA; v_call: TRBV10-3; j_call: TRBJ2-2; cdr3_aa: ASGGIANTGELF
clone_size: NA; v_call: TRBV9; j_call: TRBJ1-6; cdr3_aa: ASSKDRVASPLH
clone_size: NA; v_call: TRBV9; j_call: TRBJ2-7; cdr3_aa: ASSVDPLGAQTYEQY
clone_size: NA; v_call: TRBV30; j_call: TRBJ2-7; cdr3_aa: AWSVGLMGGTAYEQY
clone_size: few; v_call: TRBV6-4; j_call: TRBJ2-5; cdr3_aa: ASSPTGEGETQY
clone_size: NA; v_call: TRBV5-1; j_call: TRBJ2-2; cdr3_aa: ASSLAAGWAGELF
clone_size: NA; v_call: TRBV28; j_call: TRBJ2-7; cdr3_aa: ASSPPRPGHEQY
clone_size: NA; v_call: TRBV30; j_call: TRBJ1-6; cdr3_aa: AWVAQGGSPLH
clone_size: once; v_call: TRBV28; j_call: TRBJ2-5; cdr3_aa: ASSPIRASGRANQETQY
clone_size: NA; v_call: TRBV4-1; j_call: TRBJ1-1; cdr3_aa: ASSQLLSFVLPNTEAF
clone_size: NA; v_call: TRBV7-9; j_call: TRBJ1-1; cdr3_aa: ASSSPMGLSTEAF
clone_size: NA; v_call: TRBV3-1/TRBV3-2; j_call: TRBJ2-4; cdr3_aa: ASSPRTGREGNIQY
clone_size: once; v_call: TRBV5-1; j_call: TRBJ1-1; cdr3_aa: ASSLTRALNTEAF
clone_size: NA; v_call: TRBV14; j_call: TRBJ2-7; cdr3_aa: ASSYRAGNEQY
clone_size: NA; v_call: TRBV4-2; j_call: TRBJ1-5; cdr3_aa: ASSQDWSVLSNQPQH
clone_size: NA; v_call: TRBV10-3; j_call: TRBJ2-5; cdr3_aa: AISESRGGPAAQY
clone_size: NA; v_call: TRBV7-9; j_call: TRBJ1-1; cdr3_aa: ASSPRQGRGTEAF
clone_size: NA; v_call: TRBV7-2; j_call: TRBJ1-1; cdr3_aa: ASSFSVNTEAF
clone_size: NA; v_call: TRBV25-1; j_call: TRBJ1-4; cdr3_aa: ASSEGYPASEKLF
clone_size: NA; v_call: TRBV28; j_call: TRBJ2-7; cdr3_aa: ASSSIIIRSEQY
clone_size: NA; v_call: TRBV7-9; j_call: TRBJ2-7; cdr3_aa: ASSALDRSGSYEQY
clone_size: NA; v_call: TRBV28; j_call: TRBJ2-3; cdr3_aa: ASSRDKVTDTQY
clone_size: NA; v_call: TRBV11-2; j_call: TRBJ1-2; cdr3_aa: ASSLNRDYGYT
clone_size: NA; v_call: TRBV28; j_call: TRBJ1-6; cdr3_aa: ASSLGTLHSPLH
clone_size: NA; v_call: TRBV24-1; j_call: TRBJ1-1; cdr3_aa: ATSDSPRGEDTEAF
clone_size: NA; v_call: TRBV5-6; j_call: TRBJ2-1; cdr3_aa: ASSFPFGGANEQF
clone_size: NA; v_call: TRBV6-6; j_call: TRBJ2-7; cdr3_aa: ASSYHPAGGREQY
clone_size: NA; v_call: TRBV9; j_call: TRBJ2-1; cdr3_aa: ASSVRLAGYNEQF
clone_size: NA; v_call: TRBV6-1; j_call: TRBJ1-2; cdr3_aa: ASIEWANYGYT
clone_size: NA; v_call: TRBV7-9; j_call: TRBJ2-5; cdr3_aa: ASSSVFSRQGRETQY
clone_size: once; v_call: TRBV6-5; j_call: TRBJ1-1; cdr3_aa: ASSYGTVNTEAF
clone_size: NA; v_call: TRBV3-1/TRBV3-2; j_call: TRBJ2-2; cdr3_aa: ASSTRGHGELF
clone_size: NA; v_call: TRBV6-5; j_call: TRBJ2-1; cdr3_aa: ASSKWTEAAEQF
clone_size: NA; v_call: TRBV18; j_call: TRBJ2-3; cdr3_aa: ASSPAGARDTQY
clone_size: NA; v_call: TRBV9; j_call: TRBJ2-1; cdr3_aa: ASSLTGTGGYRSKF
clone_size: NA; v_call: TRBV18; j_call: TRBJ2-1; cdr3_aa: ASSPRAGGEYNEQF
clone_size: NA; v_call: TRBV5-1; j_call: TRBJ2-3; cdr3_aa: ASSLDSVADTQY
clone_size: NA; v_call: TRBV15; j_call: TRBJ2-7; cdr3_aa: ATSSIYTYEQY
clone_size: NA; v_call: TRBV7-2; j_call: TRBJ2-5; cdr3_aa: ASSRGGSQETQY
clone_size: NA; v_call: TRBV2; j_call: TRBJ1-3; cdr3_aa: ARSNGNTIY
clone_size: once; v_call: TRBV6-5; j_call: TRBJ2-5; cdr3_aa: ASTRGGQETQY